The 20 T cell receptor beta chains below come from one sample, sequenced in a study of blood T cell repertoires in COVID-19. Repertoires were generated with immunoSEQ multiplex PCR, while TCRdb's copy carries only in-frame clones and drops some. The repertoire holds about 200,000 clones, with more than 80% as singletons. The specimen sequenced was peripheral blood. The receptors were gathered from a man aged 25 to 45 who had recovered from COVID-19.

The V gene is TRBV18, the J gene TRBJ2-5; D uncertain. The CDR3 runs to 17 residues. Germline V lookup: CDR1 KGHSH, CDR2 LQKENI. V lost 1 base and J lost 5, with 20 bases in between. The CDR3 region has the DNA TGTGCCAGCTCACCACGTCGGTCGGCTAGACTGTTGGAGACCCAGTACTTC. It specifies CASSPRRSARLLETQYF.

The rearrangement uses TRBV5-4 and TRBJ2-3; D may be TRBD1 (6 bases). This CDR3 is built from 16 residues. Trimming took off 4 bases at V and 0 bases at J, with 15 bases between the two ends. Germline V gene sequence: CDR1 SGHNT, CDR2 YYREEE (reference sequence). The CDR3 DNA is TGTGCCAGCAGCCGAGTCGTAGGGGGAAGCACAGATACGCAGTATTTT. This codes for CASSRVVGGSTDTQYF.

The J gene is TRBJ2-2, the V gene TRBV5-1; D not resolved. Trimming removed 2 bases from V and 4 bases from J, with 12 bases in between. From germline, CDR1 is SGHRS and CDR2 YFSETQ. CDR3 length: 15 amino acids. CDR3 coding DNA: TGCGCCAGCAGCTTAGGCAGGTCGCGCACCGGGGAGCTGTTTTTT. This gives the protein CASSLGRSRTGELFF.

V gene TRBV6-6 combines with J gene TRBJ1-6; 8 bases map to TRBD1. The V gene end was trimmed by 6 bases and the J gene end by 10 bases; junction bases not matched to a gene: 14. CDR1 MNHNY and CDR2 SVGAGI come from the germline V gene (reference sequence). The CDR3 totals 16 residues. The CDR3 region has the DNA TGTGCCAGCAGACATGCGTCAGGGGGCGCGGAGTCACCCCTCCACTTT. Amino acids: CASRHASGGAESPLHF.

The genes are TRBV6-2 or TRBV6-3 and TRBJ2-1; 8 bases are shared with TRBD1. With 5 bases clipped from V and 9 bases from J, the junction kept 6 bases outside the gene matches. Germline CDR1 is MNHEY and CDR2 is SVGEGT. CDR3 length: 13 residues. The CDR3 region is CASSHQGAGEQFF. The CDR3 DNA reads TGTGCCAGCAGTCATCAGGGGGCCGGTGAGCAGTTCTTC.

V usage is TRBV6-2 or TRBV6-3 and J usage is TRBJ1-2; D uncertain. The CDR3 length is 12 residues. Germline V gene sequence: CDR1 MNHEY, CDR2 SVGEGT. V was shortened by 5 bases and J by 4 bases, with 8 bases between the two germline ends. CDR3 loop: CASSHNPYGYTF. The CDR3 DNA reads as TGTGCCAGCAGTCACAACCCCTATGGCTACACCTTC.

This clone was observed a handful of times. The genes are TRBV3-1 (or the pseudogene TRBV3-2) and TRBJ2-3; TRBD2 matches at 8 bases. V shed 4 bases and J 5 bases; nucleotides not matched to a gene: 11. The CDR3 spans 16 residues. Germline loops: CDR1 LGHDT, CDR2 YNNKEL (reference sequence). CDR3 amino acids: CASSRGSGVGGDTQYF. The DNA of the CDR3 is TGTGCCAGCAGCCGTGGTAGCGGGGTGGGAGGAGATACGCAGTATTTT.

The chain links TRBV15 to TRBJ1-1, with D possibly TRBD1 on 5 matching bases. The CDR3 has 13 amino acids. Germline V gene lookup returns CDR1 LNHNV and CDR2 YYDKDF (reference sequence). The V end was cut by 0 bases, the J end by 10 bases, with 12 bases between. CDR3 nucleotides: TGTGCCACCAGCAGAGACCTGGGGGAGGGAGCTTTCTTT. Translating gives CATSRDLGEGAFF.

The rearrangement joins TRBV5-1 to TRBJ1-3, with 9 nucleotides matching TRBD1. V lost 0 bases, J lost 0 bases, and 4 bases stayed unmatched. The CDR3 runs to 17 residues. The germline CDR1 and CDR2 sequences are SGHRS and YFSETQ. The CDR3 reads CASSLATGGISGNTIYF. The CDR3 nucleotides read TGCGCCAGCAGCTTGGCGACAGGGGGTATCTCTGGAAACACCATATATTTT.

The chain couples TRBV30 to TRBJ1-5; tentatively, D is TRBD1 (6 bases). This CDR3 region has 13 residues. CDR1 and CDR2 (germline): GTSNPN, SVGIG (reference sequence). V lost 7 bases and J lost 2, with 12 bases in between. CDR3 DNA sequence: TGTGCCTTGACCAGGGGTGGCAATCAGCCCCAGCATTTT. This codes for CALTRGGNQPQHF.

This clone was found once. The chain carries TRBV5-1 and TRBJ1-5; no reliable D call. With 4 bases removed from V and 6 bases from J, the gap between germline ends came to 17 bases. The CDR3 contains 15 residues. CDR1 and CDR2 from the germline V gene are SGHRS and YFSETQ. CDR3 region: CASSPTPEEGQPQHF. The CDR3 DNA reads TGCGCCAGCAGCCCAACCCCAGAGGAGGGTCAGCCCCAGCATTTT.

This clone showed up just a few times. The chain employs TRBV14 and TRBJ2-1; D possibly corresponds to TRBD1 (6 bases). Trimming removed 7 bases from V and 11 bases from J, with 15 bases in between. The CDR3 is 12 amino acids. Germline CDR1 and CDR2: SGHDN and FVKESK. In nucleotides, the CDR3 is TGTGCCAGCAAGACAGAGGGGGTAAAGCAGTTCTTC. It translates to CASKTEGVKQFF.

The chain recombines TRBV11-2 with TRBJ1-1; a weak D match, TRBD1 (5 bases). V gave up 6 bases and J gave up 8 bases, with 13 bases separating them. From germline, CDR1 is SGHAT and CDR2 FQNNGV. This CDR3 region has 12 residues. The CDR3 bases are TGTGCCAGCAGTTTTCTAGGGGCCGAAGCTTTCTTT. This sequence encodes CASSFLGAEAFF.

This sequence joins TRBV10-1 and TRBJ2-1, with 7 bases aligning to TRBD1. With V trimmed by 2 bases and J by 2 bases, 6 bases remained unmatched. Germline CDR1 and CDR2: WNHNN and SYGVQD (reference sequence). The CDR3 is 16 amino acids. In nucleotides, the CDR3 is TGCGCCAGCAGTGAGGCCGGGACAGCCACCTACAATGAGCAGTTCTTC. Protein product: CASSEAGTATYNEQFF.

This chain uses TRBV4-1 with TRBJ1-4; a weak D match, TRBD1 (6 bases). Germline V gives CDR1 MGHRA, CDR2 YSYEKL. This CDR3 has 16 amino acids. V was clipped by 1 base and J by 0 bases, with 9 bases between them. In DNA form, the CDR3 reads TGCGCCAGCAGCCAAGGCGAGGGGGCAACTAATGAAAAACTGTTTTTT. Translating gives CASSQGEGATNEKLFF.

The chain combines TRBV11-3 with TRBJ2-2; possible D gene TRBD1, 5 bases. Germline V lookup: CDR1 SGHNT, CDR2 YENEEA. The ends were cut back, 5 bases at V and 6 bases at J, with 19 bases in the middle. The CDR3 covers 16 residues. CDR3 region: CASSPQGQLTAGELFF. In DNA form, the CDR3 reads TGTGCCAGCAGCCCCCAAGGGCAGCTGACAGCCGGGGAGCTGTTTTTT.

The chain has TRBV7-9 and TRBJ1-4; 9 bases match TRBD1. Germline V gene lookup returns CDR1 SEHNR and CDR2 FQNEAQ (reference sequence). The CDR3 extends over 14 amino acids. V gave up 4 bases and J gave up 7 bases; unmatched junction bases: 4. The CDR3 protein is CASSSDRGSEKLFF. The CDR3 coding sequence is TGTGCCAGCAGCTCCGACAGGGGGAGTGAAAAACTGTTTTTT.

The genes are TRBV18 and TRBJ2-3; D possibly corresponds to TRBD1 (6 bases). Germline loops: CDR1 KGHSH, CDR2 LQKENI. This CDR3 is 14 amino acids long. Trimming removed 3 bases from V and 0 bases from J, with 7 bases in between. CDR3 coding DNA: TGTGCCAGCTCACCTGGGACAAGCACAGATACGCAGTATTTT. Residues: CASSPGTSTDTQYF.

This chain connects TRBV3-1 (or the pseudogene TRBV3-2) to TRBJ2-3; unclear D gene. The CDR3 has 16 residues. V was shortened by 2 bases and J by 0 bases, with 12 bases between the two germline ends. The germline V gene has CDR1 LGHDT and CDR2 YNNKEL (reference sequence). CDR3 protein: CASSQRLLRSTDTQYF. The CDR3 DNA reads TGTGCCAGCAGCCAAAGGTTACTACGTAGCACAGATACGCAGTATTTT.

The chain combines TRBV5-1 with TRBJ2-7; possible D gene TRBD1, 5 bases. V dropped 5 bases and J dropped 7 bases, with 19 bases sitting between them. Germline V lookup: CDR1 SGHRS, CDR2 YFSETQ. CDR3 length equals 14 residues. The DNA of the CDR3 is TGCGCCAGCAGGGACACGGCCAGGGCGGAGGAGCAGTACTTC. This gives the protein CASRDTARAEEQYF.